This is a list of T cell receptor beta chains from one sample in a study of T cell responses to AZD1222 COVID-19 vaccine. Repertoires were generated with immunoSEQ multiplex PCR, while TCRdb's copy carries only in-frame clones and drops some. The sample shows 58,000 or so clones, 86% of them seen only once. Material: peripheral blood, obtained 28 days after the second AZD1222 dose. All receptors come from an adult who received the AZD1222 COVID-19 vaccine. CDR3s include the opening cysteine and the closing phenylalanine or tryptophan. Each record gives: J gene, clone size, D gene, V gene, CDR3 protein, CDR3 DNA. D genes are given only for firm matches. Clone size is given for some rows only: seen once, a few or many times, or a class if the clone is expanded.

J: TRBJ2-7
size: .
D: .
V: TRBV28
CDR3: CASRNPYEQYF
DNA: TGTGCCTCCAGGAACCCCTACGAGCAGTACTTC

J: TRBJ1-5
size: once
D: .
V: TRBV7-8
CDR3: CASSSNWNQPQHF
DNA: TGTGCCAGCAGCAGTAACTGGAATCAGCCCCAGCATTTT

J: TRBJ1-6
size: .
D: TRBD1
V: TRBV6-5
CDR3: CASRPGTGNSPLHF
DNA: TGTGCCAGCAGACCCGGGACAGGGAATTCACCCCTCCACTTT

J: TRBJ2-1
size: few
D: TRBD1
V: TRBV7-9
CDR3: CASSRTGGSSYNEQFF
DNA: TGTGCCAGCAGCCGTACAGGGGGCAGTTCCTACAATGAGCAGTTCTTC

J: TRBJ2-7
size: .
D: .
V: TRBV28
CDR3: CASCPGGSSYEQYF
DNA: TGTGCCAGTTGTCCCGGGGGCAGCTCCTACGAGCAGTACTTC

J: TRBJ2-7
size: .
D: .
V: TRBV5-5
CDR3: CASSGGGPEQYF
DNA: TGTGCCAGCAGCGGGGGTGGGCCCGAGCAGTACTTC

J: TRBJ1-3
size: .
D: .
V: TRBV5-4
CDR3: CASSFQGSSGNTIYF
DNA: TGTGCCAGCAGTTTTCAGGGCTCCTCTGGAAACACCATATATTTT

J: TRBJ1-4
size: .
D: .
V: TRBV18
CDR3: CASSPRGTNEKLFF
DNA: TGTGCCAGCTCACCACGGGGAACTAATGAAAAACTGTTTTTT

J: TRBJ1-1
size: .
D: TRBD1
V: TRBV19
CDR3: CASSNNRGERDTEAFF
DNA: TGTGCCAGTAGTAATAACAGGGGTGAGAGGGACACTGAAGCTTTCTTT

J: TRBJ2-5
size: .
D: TRBD2
V: TRBV5-1
CDR3: CASSWGTSGGTRETQYF
DNA: TGCGCCAGCAGTTGGGGGACTAGCGGGGGTACGAGGGAGACCCAGTACTTC

J: TRBJ2-2
size: .
D: .
V: TRBV27
CDR3: CASSWGVSGELFF
DNA: TGTGCCAGCAGTTGGGGAGTGTCCGGGGAGCTGTTTTTT

J: TRBJ2-1
size: .
D: .
V: TRBV18
CDR3: CASSMSSGVGTYNEQFF
DNA: TGTGCCAGCTCGATGTCTTCGGGGGTGGGGACCTACAATGAGCAGTTCTTC

J: TRBJ2-5
size: .
D: .
V: TRBV5-4
CDR3: CASSLDRVGKTQYF
DNA: TGTGCCAGCAGCTTGGACAGGGTGGGGAAGACCCAGTACTTC

J: TRBJ2-5
size: .
D: .
V: TRBV27
CDR3: CASSFVMGRPTRTQYF
DNA: TGTGCCAGCAGTTTTGTTATGGGGCGCCCAACTCGGACCCAGTACTTC

J: TRBJ1-1
size: .
D: .
V: TRBV6-4
CDR3: CASSVSLNTEAFF
DNA: TGTGCCAGCAGTGTTTCGTTGAACACTGAAGCTTTCTTT

J: TRBJ1-2
size: .
D: .
V: TRBV9
CDR3: CASSVYGGYGYTF
DNA: TGTGCCAGCAGCGTATATGGGGGATATGGCTACACCTTC

J: TRBJ2-2
size: .
D: .
V: TRBV2
CDR3: CASSENGVGELFF
DNA: TGTGCCAGCAGTGAGAACGGGGTCGGGGAGCTGTTTTTT

J: TRBJ2-2
size: .
D: .
V: TRBV7-6
CDR3: CASSLEPNPGELFF
DNA: TGTGCCAGCAGCTTAGAACCTAACCCCGGGGAGCTGTTTTTT

J: TRBJ2-2
size: .
D: .
V: TRBV12-3/TRBV12-4
CDR3: CASSLIGGGELFF
DNA: TGTGCCAGCAGTTTGATCGGGGGCGGGGAGCTGTTTTTT

J: TRBJ1-1
size: once
D: TRBD1
V: TRBV19
CDR3: CASSMGRQGVVTEAFF
DNA: TGTGCCAGTAGTATGGGAAGACAGGGGGTAGTCACTGAAGCTTTCTTT

J: TRBJ1-2
size: once
D: .
V: TRBV12-3/TRBV12-4
CDR3: CASSYRYFGGYTF
DNA: TGTGCCAGCAGTTATCGGTATTTCGGTGGCTACACCTTC

J: TRBJ1-1
size: .
D: .
V: TRBV12-3/TRBV12-4
CDR3: CASSLLRQQAFF
DNA: TGTGCCAGCAGTTTATTGAGACAACAAGCTTTCTTT

J: TRBJ1-1
size: .
D: .
V: TRBV12-3/TRBV12-4
CDR3: CASQWANTEAFF
DNA: TGTGCCAGCCAGTGGGCGAACACTGAAGCTTTCTTT

J: TRBJ2-2
size: .
D: .
V: TRBV5-6
CDR3: CASSLMAGLDTGELFF
DNA: TGTGCCAGCAGCTTGATGGCGGGGCTGGACACCGGGGAGCTGTTTTTT

J: TRBJ2-7
size: .
D: .
V: TRBV20-1
CDR3: CSASETGRGYEQYF
DNA: TGCAGTGCTAGTGAGACAGGTCGGGGTTACGAGCAGTACTTC

J: TRBJ2-7
size: .
D: .
V: TRBV12-3/TRBV12-4
CDR3: CASSFTSWEQYF
DNA: TGTGCCAGCAGTTTTACTTCGTGGGAGCAGTACTTC

J: TRBJ1-4
size: once
D: .
V: TRBV5-1
CDR3: CASSLQGTNEKLFF
DNA: TGCGCCAGCAGCTTGCAGGGAACTAATGAAAAACTGTTTTTT

J: TRBJ2-1
size: .
D: .
V: TRBV9
CDR3: CASSVALSGPLNEQFF
DNA: TGTGCCAGCAGCGTAGCTTTGAGCGGGCCGTTAAATGAGCAGTTCTTC

J: TRBJ1-2
size: .
D: .
V: TRBV30
CDR3: CAWSDGGKGGYTF
DNA: TGTGCCTGGAGTGATGGAGGGAAGGGAGGCTACACCTTC